This T cell receptor (beta chain) was sequenced during a study of T cells in Graves' hyperthyroidism and ophthalmopathy. This clonotype showed up many times. From RNA transcripts, TCR beta CDR3 regions were amplified. A set of HTBI primers served as the primers for a first-round RT-PCR of the TCR CDR3. Using its own MiXCR run on the multiplex PCR reads, TCRdb lists one record per CDR3 protein. The sample yields some 600,000 distinct CDR3 sequences, approximately 15% seen once. At first hyperthyroidism diagnosis, before any ophthalmopathy symptoms, the blood sample was collected. Trimming cost V 7 bases and J 7 bases; bases outside gene matches: 13. This CDR3 is built from 15 residues. Germline loops: CDR1 SNHLY, CDR2 FYNNEI.

This chain uses TRBV2 with TRBJ1-5, with TRBD1 matching 7 bases. The sample comprised blood. This receptor was taken from a woman in her thirties with Graves' hyperthyroidism that later progressed to Graves' ophthalmopathy. This CDR3 reads CASKEGGGFIQPQHF. CDR3 nucleotide sequence: TGTGCCAGCAAGGAGGGAGGGGGCTTCATACAGCCCCAGCATTTT.